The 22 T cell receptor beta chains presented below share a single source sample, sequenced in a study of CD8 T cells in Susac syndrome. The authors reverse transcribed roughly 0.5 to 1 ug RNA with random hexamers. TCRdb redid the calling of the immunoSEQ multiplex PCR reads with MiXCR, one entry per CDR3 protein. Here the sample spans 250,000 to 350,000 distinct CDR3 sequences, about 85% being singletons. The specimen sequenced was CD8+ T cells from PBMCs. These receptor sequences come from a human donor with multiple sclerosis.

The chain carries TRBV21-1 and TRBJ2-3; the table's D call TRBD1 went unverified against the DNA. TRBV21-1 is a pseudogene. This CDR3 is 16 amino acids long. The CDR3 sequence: CASSKTDRAQGDTQYF. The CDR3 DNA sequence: TGTGCCAGCAGCAAAACTGACAGGGCCCAGGGAGATACGCAGTATTTT.

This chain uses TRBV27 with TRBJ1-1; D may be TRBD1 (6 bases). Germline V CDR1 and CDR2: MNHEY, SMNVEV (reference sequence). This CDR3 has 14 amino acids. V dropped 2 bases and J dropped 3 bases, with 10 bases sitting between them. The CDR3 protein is CASSLLQGYTEAFF. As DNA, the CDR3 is TGTGCCAGCAGTTTACTCCAGGGGTACACTGAAGCTTTCTTT.

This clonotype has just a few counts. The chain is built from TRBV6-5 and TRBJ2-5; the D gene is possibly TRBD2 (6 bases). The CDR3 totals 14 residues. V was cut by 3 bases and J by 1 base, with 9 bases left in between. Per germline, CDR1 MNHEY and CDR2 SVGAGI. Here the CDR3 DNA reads TGTGCCAGCAGTTATAGCGGATCCCAAGAGACCCAGTACTTC. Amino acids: CASSYSGSQETQYF.

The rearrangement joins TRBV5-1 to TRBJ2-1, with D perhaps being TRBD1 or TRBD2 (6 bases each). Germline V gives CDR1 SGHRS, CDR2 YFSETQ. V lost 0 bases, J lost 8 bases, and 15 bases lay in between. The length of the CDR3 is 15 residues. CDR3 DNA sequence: TGCGCCAGCAGCTTGGAAGATCCGGGGGCCGATGAGCAGTTCTTC. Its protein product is CASSLEDPGADEQFF. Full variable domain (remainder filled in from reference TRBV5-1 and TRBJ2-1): KAGVTQTPRYLIKTRGQQVTLSCSPISGHRSVSWYQQTPGQGLQFLFEYFSETQRNKGNFPGRFSGRQFSNSRSEMNVSTLELGDSALYLCASSLEDPGADEQFFGPGTRLTVL.

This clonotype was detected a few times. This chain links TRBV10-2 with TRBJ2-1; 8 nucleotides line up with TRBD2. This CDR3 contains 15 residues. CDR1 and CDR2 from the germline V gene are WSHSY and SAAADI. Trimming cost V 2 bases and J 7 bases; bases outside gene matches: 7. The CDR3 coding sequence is TGCGCCAGCAGTGAGAGGACGGGAGGGCCTAATGAGCAGTTCTTC. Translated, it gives CASSERTGGPNEQFF.

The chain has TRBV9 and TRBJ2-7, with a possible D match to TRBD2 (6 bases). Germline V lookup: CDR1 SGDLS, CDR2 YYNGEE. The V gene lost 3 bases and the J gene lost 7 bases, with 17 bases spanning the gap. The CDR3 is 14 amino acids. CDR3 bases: TGTGCCAGCAGCGCTCCCGGGGGTAGTAGTGAGCAGTACTTC. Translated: CASSAPGGSSEQYF.

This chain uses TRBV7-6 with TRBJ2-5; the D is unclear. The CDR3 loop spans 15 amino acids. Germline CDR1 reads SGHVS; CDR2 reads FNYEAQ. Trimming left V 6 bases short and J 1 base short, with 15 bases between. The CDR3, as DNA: TGTGCCAGCAGTCCACTTTTCACGGCCCAAGAGACCCAGTACTTC. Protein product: CASSPLFTAQETQYF.

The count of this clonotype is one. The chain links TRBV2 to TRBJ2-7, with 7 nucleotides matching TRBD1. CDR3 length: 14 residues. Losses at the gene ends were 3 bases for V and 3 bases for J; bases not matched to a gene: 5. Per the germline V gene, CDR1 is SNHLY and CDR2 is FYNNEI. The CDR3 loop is CASSETGSRYEQYF. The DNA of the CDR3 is TGTGCCAGCAGTGAGACAGGGAGCCGCTACGAGCAGTACTTC.

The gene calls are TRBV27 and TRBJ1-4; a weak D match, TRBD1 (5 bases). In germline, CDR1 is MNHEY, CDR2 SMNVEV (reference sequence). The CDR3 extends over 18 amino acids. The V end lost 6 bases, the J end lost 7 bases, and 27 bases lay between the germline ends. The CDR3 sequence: CASRLVRGRLGFAEKLFF. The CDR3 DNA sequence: TGTGCCAGCAGACTTGTAAGGGGACGGCTGGGATTCGCTGAAAAACTGTTTTTT.

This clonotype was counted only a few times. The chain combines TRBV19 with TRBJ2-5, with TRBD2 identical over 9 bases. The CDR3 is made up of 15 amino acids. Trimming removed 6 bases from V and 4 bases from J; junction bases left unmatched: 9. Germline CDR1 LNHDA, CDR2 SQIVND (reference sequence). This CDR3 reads CASSRLAEIGETQYF. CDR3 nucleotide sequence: TGTGCCAGTAGCAGACTAGCGGAGATTGGAGAGACCCAGTACTTC.

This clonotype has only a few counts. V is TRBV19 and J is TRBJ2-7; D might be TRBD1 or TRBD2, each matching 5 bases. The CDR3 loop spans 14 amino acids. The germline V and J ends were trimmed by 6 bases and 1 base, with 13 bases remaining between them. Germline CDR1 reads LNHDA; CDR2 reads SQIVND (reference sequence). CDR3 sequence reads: CASSPWDGSYEQYF. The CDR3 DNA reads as TGTGCCAGTAGCCCATGGGACGGTTCCTACGAGCAGTACTTC.

CDR3 region: CASSRRGYEQYF. The DNA of the CDR3 is TGTGCCAGCAGCCGCAGGGGGTACGAGCAGTACTTC. V gene TRBV14 combines with J gene TRBJ2-7, with 7 bases aligning to TRBD1. The CDR3 loop spans 12 amino acids. Germline V lookup: CDR1 SGHDN, CDR2 FVKESK. The trim removed 4 bases at V and 4 bases at J, leaving 1 base unmatched.

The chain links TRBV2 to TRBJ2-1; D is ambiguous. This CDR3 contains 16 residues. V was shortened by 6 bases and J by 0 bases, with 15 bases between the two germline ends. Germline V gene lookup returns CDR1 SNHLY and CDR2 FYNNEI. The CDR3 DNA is TGTGCCAGCAGCATACCTGCAGAGAGCTCCTACAATGAGCAGTTCTTC. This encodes CASSIPAESSYNEQFF.

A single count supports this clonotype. The CDR3 DNA sequence: TGTGCCAGCAGACTGGGGGAAGGGGTGGACTATGGCTACACCTTC. It codes for CASRLGEGVDYGYTF. The V gene is TRBV28, the J gene TRBJ1-2, with D possibly TRBD1 on 5 matching bases. V was trimmed by 6 bases and J by 3 bases, leaving 17 bases between them. This CDR3 spans 15 amino acids. Per germline, CDR1 MDHEN and CDR2 SYDVKM.

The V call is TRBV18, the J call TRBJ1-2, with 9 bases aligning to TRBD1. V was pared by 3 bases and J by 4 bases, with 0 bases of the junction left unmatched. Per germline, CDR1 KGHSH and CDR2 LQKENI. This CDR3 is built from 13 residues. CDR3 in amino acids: CASSPGQGYGYTF. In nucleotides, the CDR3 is TGTGCCAGCTCACCGGGACAGGGCTATGGCTACACCTTC.

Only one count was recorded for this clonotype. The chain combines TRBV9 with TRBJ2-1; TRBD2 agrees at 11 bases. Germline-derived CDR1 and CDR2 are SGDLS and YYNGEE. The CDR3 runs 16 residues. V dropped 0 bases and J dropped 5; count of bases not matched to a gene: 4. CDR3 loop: CASSVGASGGNNEQFF. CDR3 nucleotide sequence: TGTGCCAGCAGCGTAGGGGCTAGCGGGGGGAACAATGAGCAGTTCTTC.

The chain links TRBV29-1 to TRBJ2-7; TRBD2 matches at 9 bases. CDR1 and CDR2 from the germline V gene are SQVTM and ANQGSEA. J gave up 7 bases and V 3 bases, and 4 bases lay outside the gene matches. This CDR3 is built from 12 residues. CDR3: CSVERGGPEQYF. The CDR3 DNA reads TGCAGCGTTGAGCGGGGGGGACCGGAGCAGTACTTC.

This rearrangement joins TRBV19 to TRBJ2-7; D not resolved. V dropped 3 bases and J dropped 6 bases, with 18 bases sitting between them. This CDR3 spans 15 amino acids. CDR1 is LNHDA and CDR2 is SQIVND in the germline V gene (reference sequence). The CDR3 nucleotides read TGTGCCAGTAGTATCATGGACGGAAGCCTTACCGAGCAGTACTTC. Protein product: CASSIMDGSLTEQYF.

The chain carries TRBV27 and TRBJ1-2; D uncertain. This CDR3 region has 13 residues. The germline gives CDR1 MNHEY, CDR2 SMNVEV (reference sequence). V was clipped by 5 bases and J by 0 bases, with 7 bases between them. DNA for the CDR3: TGTGCCAGCAGTCCCGGTTCTAACTATGGCTACACCTTC. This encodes CASSPGSNYGYTF.

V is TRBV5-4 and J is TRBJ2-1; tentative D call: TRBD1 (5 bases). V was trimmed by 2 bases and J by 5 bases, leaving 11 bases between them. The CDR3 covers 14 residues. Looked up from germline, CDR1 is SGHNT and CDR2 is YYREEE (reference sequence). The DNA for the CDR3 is TGTGCCAGCAGCTTAGGACAACTCAACAATGAGCAGTTCTTC. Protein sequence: CASSLGQLNNEQFF.

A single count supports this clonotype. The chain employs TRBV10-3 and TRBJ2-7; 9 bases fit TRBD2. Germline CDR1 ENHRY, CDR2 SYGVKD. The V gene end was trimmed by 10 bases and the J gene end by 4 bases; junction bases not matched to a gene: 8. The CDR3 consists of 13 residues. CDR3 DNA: TGTGCCAGCGCGACTAGCGGATTATACGAGCAGTACTTC. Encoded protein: CASATSGLYEQYF.

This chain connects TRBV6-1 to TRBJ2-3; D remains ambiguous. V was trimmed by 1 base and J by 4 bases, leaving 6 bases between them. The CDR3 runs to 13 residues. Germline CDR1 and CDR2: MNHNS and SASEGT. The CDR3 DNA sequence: TGTGCCAGCAGTGAAGAAGTGTCAGATACGCAGTATTTT. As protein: CASSEEVSDTQYF.